The T cell receptor (beta chain) described here comes from a study of PD-1 blockade in classical Hodgkin lymphoma. About the research overall: Nivolumab 3 mg/kg was given intravenously every 2 weeks. General observations from the study: Sources of repertoire differences remain undefined, possibly disease activity or prior therapy. Partial responders and progressors had significantly lower baseline TCR diversity. Diminished baseline TCR diversity has been reported in newly diagnosed patients relative to healthy donors.

The assay was immunoSEQ multiplex PCR, and TCRdb's table has in-frame clones only and misses some. The data contain more than 25,000 clones, almost 90% of them singletons. On this clone itself: Its antigen is still unknown.

The CDR3 is 14 amino acids. V lost 5 bases and J lost 3, with 12 bases in between. Germline V gene data show CDR1 as SGHDT and CDR2 as YYEEEE. All the patients suffered relapse after autologous stem cell transplantation, and brentuximab vedotin exposure differed. Magnetic negative selection isolated CD8+ T cells from thawed PBMCs. This chain uses TRBV5-6 with TRBJ1-3, with a tentative D call TRBD1 (5 bases). The input for sequencing was CD8+ T cells from blood, taken at baseline. The clonotype comes from a human donor with classical Hodgkin lymphoma. CDR3 sequence (DNA): TGTGCCAGCAGTCTAGGACACGATGGAAACACCATATATTTT. Residues: CASSLGHDGNTIYF.